A single T cell receptor beta chain is shown here with its context. The antigen is undetermined. The sample belongs to a study of T cell responses to AZD1222 COVID-19 vaccine. Study overall: Second doses at about 4 or about 12 weeks were pooled. Study-wide results and limits: Unmutated regions of variants are reportedly targeted by nearly half of spike-specific TCRs. Females outnumbered males among donors, who were mostly white British; clonal diversity was possibly underestimated.

Looked up from germline, CDR1 is SGHRS and CDR2 is YFSETQ. Losses at the gene ends were 0 bases for V and 11 bases for J; bases not matched to a gene: 1. The CDR3 sequence is 13 residues long. The assay was immunoSEQ multiplex PCR, and TCRdb's table has in-frame clones only and misses some. Among 80,000 to 100,000 clones listed, more than 85% were seen once. Sequenced material: peripheral blood, taken on day 0 of AZD1222 vaccination. This clonotype was obtained from an adult in good health. V gene TRBV5-1 combines with J gene TRBJ1-4; 10 bases agree with TRBD1. CDR3 loop: CASSLGQGAKLFF. Here the CDR3 DNA reads TGCGCCAGCAGCTTGGGACAGGGGGCCAAACTGTTTTTT.